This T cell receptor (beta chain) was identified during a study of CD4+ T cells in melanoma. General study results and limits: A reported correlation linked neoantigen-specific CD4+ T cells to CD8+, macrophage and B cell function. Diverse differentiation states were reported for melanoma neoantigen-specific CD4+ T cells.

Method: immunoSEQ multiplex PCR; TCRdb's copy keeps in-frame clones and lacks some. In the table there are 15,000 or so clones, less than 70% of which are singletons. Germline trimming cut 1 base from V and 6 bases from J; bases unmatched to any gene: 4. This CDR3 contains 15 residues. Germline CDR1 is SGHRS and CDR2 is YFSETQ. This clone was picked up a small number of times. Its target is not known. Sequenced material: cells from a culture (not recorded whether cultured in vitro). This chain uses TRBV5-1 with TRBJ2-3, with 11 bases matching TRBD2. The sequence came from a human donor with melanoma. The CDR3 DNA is TGCGCCAGCAGCTTGCTTAGCGGGGGGGTTGATACGCAGTATTTT. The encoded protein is CASSLLSGGVDTQYF.